The 21 T cell receptor beta chains presented below share a single source sample, sequenced in a study of lymphopenia after photon versus proton radiotherapy. Assay used: immunoSEQ multiplex PCR; TCRdb lists only in-frame clones, some missing. The sample lists tens of thousands of clones, around 87% occurring once. The material was peripheral blood, obtained from a patient treated with proton-based radiotherapy. The receptors shown here come from a man aged 80 or over with esophageal cancer.

To note about this clone: One end of the junction does not line up with germline, which may come from a read error. The chain joins TRBV6-1 to TRBJ1-5; TRBD1 is a possible D gene (5 bases). The V gene's germline CDR1 is MNHNS and CDR2 SASEGT. The CDR3 is 15 residues long. The CDR3 nucleotides read TGTGCCAGCAGGGGAGGGGACTGGGTCAATCAGCTCCAGCATTTT. It codes for CASRGGDWVNQLQHF.

The V gene is TRBV27, the J gene TRBJ2-1; 7 bases map to TRBD2. This CDR3 is built from 20 residues. V trimming: 6 bases; J trimming: 8 bases; junction bases outside the gene matches: 28. CDR1 MNHEY and CDR2 SMNVEV come from the germline V gene (reference sequence). The CDR3 DNA reads TGTGCCAGCAGACCCGGGAGGACGGATTTCCTGGCAGGGTCTTCCCATGAGCAGTTCTTC. It is translated as CASRPGRTDFLAGSSHEQFF.

The rearrangement uses TRBV6-5 and TRBJ2-5, with D maybe TRBD1 (6 bases). The CDR3 is 14 residues long. Per the germline V gene, CDR1 is MNHEY and CDR2 is SVGAGI. Between the trimmed V and J ends, which lost 5 bases and 0 bases, there was a span of 10 bases. CDR3 in DNA: TGTGCCAGCAGTCCCGGGACATACCAAGAGACCCAGTACTTC. As protein: CASSPGTYQETQYF.

In its sample, this clone was seen once. The V call is TRBV6-5, the J call TRBJ2-7; D is possibly TRBD1 or TRBD2 (6 bases each). Germline assignment: CDR1 MNHEY and CDR2 SVGAGI. Between the trimmed V and J ends, which lost 1 base and 4 bases, there was a span of 14 bases. This CDR3 is built from 15 residues. CDR3 in amino acids: CASSYFDRGRYEQYF. CDR3 bases: TGTGCCAGCAGTTACTTCGACCGGGGGCGGTACGAGCAGTACTTC.

The chain employs TRBV5-4 and TRBJ1-6; D unresolved. Trimming removed 0 bases at V and 4 bases at J, with 11 bases between. Germline-derived CDR1 and CDR2 are SGHNT and YYREEE (reference sequence). The CDR3 sequence is 16 residues long. The CDR3 DNA sequence: TGTGCCAGCAGCTTGGGGTCCAGCGTATATAATTCACCCCTCCACTTT. Amino acids: CASSLGSSVYNSPLHF.

The chain has TRBV29-1 and TRBJ2-3; D gene unclear. The germline CDR1 and CDR2 sequences are SQVTM and ANQGSEA. The CDR3 is made up of 11 amino acids. Trimming cost V 3 bases and J 1 base, with 2 bases left between them. CDR3 DNA: TGCAGCGTTGACCGCACAGATACGCAGTATTTT. As protein: CSVDRTDTQYF.

V usage is TRBV5-5 and J usage is TRBJ1-5; TRBD1 matches 8 bases. The CDR3 runs 15 residues. In germline, CDR1 is SGHKS, CDR2 YYEKEE (reference sequence). The trim removed 2 bases at V and 3 bases at J, leaving 4 bases unmatched. The CDR3 is CASSFWTGYNQPQHF. CDR3 sequence (DNA): TGTGCCAGCAGCTTTTGGACAGGGTACAATCAGCCCCAGCATTTT.

The rearrangement uses TRBV7-2 and TRBJ2-7; TRBD1 is a possible D gene (7 bases). Trimming pared 1 base from V and 4 bases from J, leaving 11 bases between. CDR1 SGHTA and CDR2 FQGNSA come from the germline V gene. The CDR3 has 14 amino acids. The CDR3 nucleotides read TGTGCCAGCAGCTTAGGACAGGGAGGTTACGAGCAGTACTTC. Translated, it gives CASSLGQGGYEQYF.

The chain is built from TRBV6-5 and TRBJ2-3; D call uncertain. Germline lookup yields CDR1 MNHEY and CDR2 SVGAGI. V lost 3 bases to trimming and J lost 2 bases, with 9 bases between them. The CDR3 is made up of 14 amino acids. CDR3 nucleotides: TGTGCCAGCAGTTATGATCCGTTCACAGATACGCAGTATTTT. It encodes CASSYDPFTDTQYF.

V gene TRBV27 combines with J gene TRBJ2-6; 8 bases map to TRBD1. V was clipped by 6 bases and J by 2 bases; unmatched bases: 24. Germline V gene lookup returns CDR1 MNHEY and CDR2 SMNVEV (reference sequence). The CDR3 covers 22 residues. This CDR3 is CASSPSQDRDESLFAGANVLTF. CDR3 bases: TGTGCCAGCAGCCCCAGCCAGGACAGGGATGAGTCACTTTTTGCTGGGGCCAACGTCCTGACTTTC.

The J gene is TRBJ1-2, the V gene TRBV5-1, with TRBD1 matching 8 bases. V gave up 3 bases and J gave up 4 bases; unmatched junction bases: 14. Germline V gives CDR1 SGHRS, CDR2 YFSETQ. This CDR3 has 17 residues. CDR3 amino acids: CASSSDPAGQGVYGYTF. Here the CDR3 DNA reads TGCGCCAGCAGCTCGGACCCCGCTGGACAGGGCGTCTATGGCTACACCTTC. Looking up the rest from reference TRBV5-1 and TRBJ1-2 gives the full variable domain: KAGVTQTPRYLIKTRGQQVTLSCSPISGHRSVSWYQQTPGQGLQFLFEYFSETQRNKGNFPGRFSGRQFSNSRSEMNVSTLELGDSALYLCASSSDPAGQGVYGYTFGSGTRLTVV.

The chain joins TRBV30 to TRBJ1-6; TRBD1 agrees at 7 bases. CDR3 length: 15 amino acids. CDR1 and CDR2 (germline): GTSNPN, SVGIG (reference sequence). V lost 1 base to trimming and J lost 10 bases; unmatched junction nucleotides: 10. CDR3 region: CAWSEIGGAVSPLHF. CDR3 coding DNA: TGTGCCTGGAGTGAGATAGGGGGCGCGGTATCACCCCTCCACTTT. Together with reference TRBV30 and TRBJ1-6, the CDR3 gives the full variable domain: SQTIHQWPATLVQPVGSPLSLECTVEGTSNPNLYWYRQAAGRGLQLLFYSVGIGQISSEVPQNLSASRPQDRQFILSSKKLLLSDSGFYLCAWSEIGGAVSPLHFGNGTRLTVT.

This chain links TRBV7-8 with TRBJ1-5; no clear D. This CDR3 region has 13 residues. The V gene lost 4 bases and the J gene lost 5 bases, with 9 bases spanning the gap. Per the germline V gene, CDR1 is SGHVS and CDR2 is FQNEAQ. The CDR3 region has the DNA TGTGCCAGCAGCTCGTCGATGGATCAGCCCCAGCATTTT. Translation gives CASSSSMDQPQHF.

The chain carries TRBV6-7 and TRBJ2-1; TRBD1 agrees at 8 bases. TRBV6-7 is recorded as an ORF, its role being uncertain. The CDR3 runs 15 residues. J was trimmed by 7 bases and V by 6 bases; bases with no gene match: 11. CDR3 DNA sequence: TGTGCCAGCAGCCCCCCCAGGGGGCGCTCTAATGAGCAGTTCTTC. It codes for CASSPPRGRSNEQFF.

This clone has only one observation. The V call is TRBV11-2, the J call TRBJ1-1; a possible D gene is TRBD1 (5 bases). V was pared by 5 bases and J by 4 bases, with 26 bases between. The CDR3 loop spans 18 amino acids. Looked up from germline, CDR1 is SGHAT and CDR2 is FQNNGV. The CDR3 region is CASSVVGGPTVSSTEAFF. The CDR3 coding sequence is TGTGCCAGCAGCGTAGTGGGGGGACCTACCGTTAGTAGCACTGAAGCTTTCTTT.

The chain couples TRBV5-1 to TRBJ2-2; D possibly corresponds to TRBD2 (5 bases). Trimming took 0 bases from V and 5 from J, leaving 11 bases between them. The CDR3 is 15 residues long. The germline gives CDR1 SGHRS, CDR2 YFSETQ. The CDR3, as DNA: TGCGCCAGCAGCTTGGACGTCCCGGGGACCGGGGAGCTGTTTTTT. Its translation is CASSLDVPGTGELFF.

The chain is built from TRBV7-9 and TRBJ1-2, with 7 bases matching TRBD1. J was trimmed by 7 bases and V by 4 bases; bases with no gene match: 9. The CDR3 has 14 residues. CDR1 and CDR2 from the germline V gene are SEHNR and FQNEAQ (reference sequence). As DNA, the CDR3 is TGTGCCAGCAGCTCCCTGACAGGGAATGTTGGCTACACCTTC. This gives the protein CASSSLTGNVGYTF.

The genes are TRBV10-2 and TRBJ1-1; 7 bases are a match to TRBD1. The ends lost 6 bases at V and 1 base at J; junction bases unmatched: 5. The CDR3 extends over 14 amino acids. CDR1 WSHSY and CDR2 SAAADI come from the germline V gene. Here the CDR3 DNA reads TGCGCCAGCAGGTGGGACAGCGCGAACACTGAAGCTTTCTTT. Its translation is CASRWDSANTEAFF.

The rearrangement joins TRBV5-4 to TRBJ1-5; 7 nucleotides agree with TRBD1. V was pared by 1 base and J by 1 base, with 8 bases of the junction left unmatched. CDR3 size: 17 residues. Germline CDR1 is SGHNT and CDR2 is YYREEE (reference sequence). The CDR3: CASSLRRGRMSNQPQHF. DNA of the CDR3: TGTGCCAGCAGCTTGAGGAGGGGGCGTATGAGCAATCAGCCCCAGCATTTT.

V usage is TRBV5-1 and J usage is TRBJ2-5, with 7 bases aligning to TRBD2. The trim removed 4 bases at V and 2 bases at J, leaving 11 bases unmatched. This CDR3 contains 16 residues. Germline values: CDR1 SGHRS, CDR2 YFSETQ. CDR3 sequence (DNA): TGCGCCAGCAGCGTCCGGAGCGGGGTCGGGCAAGAGACCCAGTACTTC. It codes for CASSVRSGVGQETQYF.

This chain uses TRBV6-1 with TRBJ1-2; D may be TRBD1 (6 bases). V was trimmed by 2 bases and J by 5 bases, leaving 18 bases between them. CDR3 length: 16 residues. Looked up from germline, CDR1 is MNHNS and CDR2 is SASEGT. CDR3 nucleotides: TGTGCCAGCAGTGAAAAGGGAGCGACAGGAAGATATGGCTACACCTTC. Translated: CASSEKGATGRYGYTF.